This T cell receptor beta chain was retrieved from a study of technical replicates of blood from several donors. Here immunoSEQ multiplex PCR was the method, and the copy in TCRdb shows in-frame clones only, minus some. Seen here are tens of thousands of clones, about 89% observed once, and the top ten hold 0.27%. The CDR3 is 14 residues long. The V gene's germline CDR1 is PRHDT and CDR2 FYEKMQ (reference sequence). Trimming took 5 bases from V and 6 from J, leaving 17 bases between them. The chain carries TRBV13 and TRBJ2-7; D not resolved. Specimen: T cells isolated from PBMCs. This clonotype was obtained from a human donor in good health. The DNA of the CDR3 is TGTGCCAGCAGCCTGGGCGTCCGAATGGGCGAGCAGTACTTC. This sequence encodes CASSLGVRMGEQYF.